This is a list of T cell receptor beta chains from one sample in a study of blood T cells in healthy people across ages. TCRdb reprocessed the 5' RACE reads with MiXCR, giving one entry per CDR3 protein. The table has 650,000 to 900,000 distinct CDR3 sequences, about 62% seen once. Sequenced: blood. The receptor set was obtained from a man aged 25 to 40 in good health. The CDR3 runs from the conserved cysteine through the conserved F or W. The order of the fields is clone size, D gene, CDR3 length, J gene, V gene, CDR3 protein, CDR3 DNA. A D gene is named only where the DNA matches it firmly. Size tells how often a clone was seen (once, few, many) or the class of an expanded clone, and some rows leave it out.

- | - | 14 | TRBJ2-7 | TRBV7-2 | CASSFAFSSYEQYF | TGTGCCAGCAGCTTTGCATTCTCCTCCTACGAGCAGTACTTC
many | - | 15 | TRBJ2-1 | TRBV7-2 | CASSLRPGLGGEQFF | TGTGCCAGCAGCTTACGACCAGGGCTAGGGGGTGAGCAGTTCTTC
- | TRBD1 | 16 | TRBJ1-4 | TRBV3-1 | CASSQPARTGNEKLFF | TGTGCCAGCAGCCAACCGGCCCGGACAGGCAATGAAAAACTGTTTTTT
few | - | 14 | TRBJ2-3 | TRBV20-1 | CSARVRDWADTQYF | TGCAGTGCTAGAGTCCGCGATTGGGCAGATACGCAGTATTTT
- | - | 11 | TRBJ1-1 | TRBV3-1 | CASGMNTEAFF | TGTGCCAGCGGCATGAACACTGAAGCTTTCTTT
- | TRBD1 | 16 | TRBJ2-3 | TRBV4-3 | CASSKKGQGAEDTQYF | TGCGCCAGCAGCAAAAAGGGACAGGGGGCTGAAGATACGCAGTATTTT
few | - | 15 | TRBJ1-2 | TRBV4-2 | CASSPMGGTNYGYTF | TGTGCCAGCAGCCCTATGGGAGGAACTAACTATGGCTACACCTTC
- | TRBD2 | 18 | TRBJ2-1 | TRBV20-1 | CSAYAGTSGGAIYNEQFF | TGCAGTGCCTACGCCGGGACTAGCGGGGGGGCCATATACAATGAGCAGTTCTTC
- | - | 17 | TRBJ2-4 | TRBV21-1 | CASSKTRSQGSKNIQYF | TGTGCCAGCAGCAAGACTAGATCACAGGGTAGCAAAAACATTCAGTACTTC
- | - | 14 | TRBJ2-1 | TRBV6-5 | CASNTPQGLNEQFF | TGTGCCAGCAACACTCCGCAGGGGCTCAATGAGCAGTTCTTC
- | - | 14 | TRBJ1-2 | TRBV5-1 | CASSLVSESYGYTF | TGCGCCAGCAGCTTGGTATCGGAATCCTATGGCTACACCTTC
- | TRBD2 | 18 | TRBJ2-5 | TRBV5-6 | CASSLGVLAAEDLETQYF | TGTGCCAGCAGCTTGGGTGTCCTAGCGGCCGAAGATTTGGAGACCCAGTACTTC
few | - | 14 | TRBJ2-5 | TRBV4-3 | CASSQVQSGETQYF | TGCGCCAGCAGCCAAGTACAGTCAGGAGAGACCCAGTACTTC
few | - | 15 | TRBJ2-6 | TRBV2 | CASSPTVSGANVLTF | TGTGCCAGCAGCCCGACAGTCTCTGGGGCCAACGTCCTGACTTTC
- | - | 15 | TRBJ2-1 | TRBV21-1 | CASSKAPVGGNEQFF | TGTGCCAGCAGCAAAGCGCCCGTGGGTGGGAATGAGCAGTTCTTC
- | TRBD1 | 15 | TRBJ1-5 | TRBV7-7 | CASSRTGELNQPQHF | TGTGCCAGCAGCCGGACAGGAGAGCTCAATCAGCCCCAGCATTTT
- | TRBD2 | 17 | TRBJ2-1 | TRBV10-3 | CAIRPGLAGGGYNEQFF | TGTGCCATCAGGCCGGGACTAGCGGGGGGCGGCTACAATGAGCAGTTCTTC
few | - | 15 | TRBJ1-6 | TRBV7-2 | CASSPSWSYNSPLHF | TGTGCCAGCAGCCCCTCATGGTCCTATAATTCACCCCTCCACTTT
few | - | 13 | TRBJ1-5 | TRBV19 | CASSVQGGQPQHF | TGTGCCAGTAGTGTACAAGGCGGTCAGCCCCAGCATTTT
- | TRBD1 | 15 | TRBJ2-7 | TRBV11-3 | CASSSSGTGLNEQYF | TGTGCCAGCAGCTCCTCCGGGACAGGGCTCAACGAGCAGTACTTC
once | - | 13 | TRBJ2-5 | TRBV4-3 | CASSQTFRETQYF | TGCGCCAGCAGCCAGACTTTTAGGGAGACCCAGTACTTC